Listed here is a single TCR beta chain. The antigen remains undetermined. The data originate from a study of OX40 agonist ivuxolimab in advanced cancers. The overall study: Subjects had a mean age of about 57 years, with a range of 23 to 79; just over 80% were male. General study results and limits: Those patients achieving a partial response at 0.1-3.0 mg/kg showed among the lowest clonal expansion. Clones of CD4+ and CD8+ blood T cells grew by week 6 at doses of 0.1 to 3.0 mg/kg. Expanded clones were, on average, more numerous among CD8+ T cells than CD4+.

The germline V gene has CDR1 LGHNA and CDR2 YSLEER. The CDR3 has 19 amino acids. J gave up 4 bases and V 1 base, and 17 bases lay outside the gene matches. Clones were read by immunoSEQ multiplex PCR, and TCRdb kept only the in-frame ones, dropping some. Here the sample spans almost 80,000 clones, around 86% being singletons. The sequenced sample was CD4+ or CD8+ T cells sorted from blood, obtained in a trial of the OX40 agonist ivuxolimab. The receptor was derived from an adult with an advanced solid tumor such as melanoma, head and neck, liver or kidney cancer. V usage is TRBV4-3 and J usage is TRBJ2-7; 9 nucleotides line up with TRBD2. CDR3 residues: CASSQGIQWRISGSYEQYF. In DNA form, the CDR3 reads TGCGCCAGCAGCCAAGGGATACAGTGGAGGATTAGCGGGAGTTACGAGCAGTACTTC.